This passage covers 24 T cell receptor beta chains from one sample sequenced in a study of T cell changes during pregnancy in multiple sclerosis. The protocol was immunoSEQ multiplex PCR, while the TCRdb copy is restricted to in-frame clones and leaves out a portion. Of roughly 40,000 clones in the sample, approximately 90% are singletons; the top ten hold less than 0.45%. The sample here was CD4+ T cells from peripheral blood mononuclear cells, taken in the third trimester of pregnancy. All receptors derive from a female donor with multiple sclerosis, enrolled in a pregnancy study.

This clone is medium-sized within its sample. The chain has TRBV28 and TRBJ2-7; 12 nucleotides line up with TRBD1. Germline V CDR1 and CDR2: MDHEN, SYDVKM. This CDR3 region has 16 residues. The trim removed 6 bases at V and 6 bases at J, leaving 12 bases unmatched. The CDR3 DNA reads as TGTGCCAGCAGCCCGCGGCAGGGACAGGGGGCTTTCGAGCAGTACTTC. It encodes CASSPRQGQGAFEQYF.

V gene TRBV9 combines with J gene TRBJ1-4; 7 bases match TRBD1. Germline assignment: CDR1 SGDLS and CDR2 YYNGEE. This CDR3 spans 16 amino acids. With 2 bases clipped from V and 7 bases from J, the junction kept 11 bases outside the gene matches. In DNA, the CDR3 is TGTGCCAGCAGCGTGCAAGACAGGGTGTTCGGTGAAAAACTGTTTTTT. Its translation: CASSVQDRVFGEKLFF.

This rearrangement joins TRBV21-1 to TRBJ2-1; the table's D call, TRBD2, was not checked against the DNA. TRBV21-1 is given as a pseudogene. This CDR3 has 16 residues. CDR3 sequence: CASSQGLAGAHNEQFF. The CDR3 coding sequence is TGTGCCAGCAGCCAGGGACTAGCGGGAGCGCACAATGAGCAGTTCTTC.

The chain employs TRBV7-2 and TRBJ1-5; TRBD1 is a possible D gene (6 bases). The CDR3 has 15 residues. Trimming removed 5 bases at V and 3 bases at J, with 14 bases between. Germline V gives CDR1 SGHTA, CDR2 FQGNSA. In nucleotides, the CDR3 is TGTGCCAGCAGCCCAGGACAGCGGTTCAATCAGCCCCAGCATTTT. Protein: CASSPGQRFNQPQHF.

The CDR3: CASRGGRDGTQFF. As DNA, the CDR3 is TGTGCCAGCAGAGGGGGCCGGGACGGGACCCAGTTCTTC. This chain connects TRBV21-1 to TRBJ2-1; the table gives TRBD1 as D, unverified against the DNA. TRBV21-1 is a pseudogene. The CDR3 extends over 13 amino acids.

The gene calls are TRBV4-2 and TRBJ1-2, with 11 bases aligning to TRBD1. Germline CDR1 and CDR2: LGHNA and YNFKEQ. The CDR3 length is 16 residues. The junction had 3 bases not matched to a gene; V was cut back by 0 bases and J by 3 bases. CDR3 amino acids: CASSQEGTGGHYGYTF. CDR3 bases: TGTGCCAGCAGCCAAGAAGGGACAGGGGGACACTATGGCTACACCTTC.

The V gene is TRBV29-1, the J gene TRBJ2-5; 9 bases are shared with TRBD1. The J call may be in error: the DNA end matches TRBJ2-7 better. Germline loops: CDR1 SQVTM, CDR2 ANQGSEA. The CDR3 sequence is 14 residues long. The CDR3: CSVGDRGAAYEQYF. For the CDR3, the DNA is TGCAGCGTTGGAGACAGGGGGGCAGCCTACGAGCAGTACTTC.

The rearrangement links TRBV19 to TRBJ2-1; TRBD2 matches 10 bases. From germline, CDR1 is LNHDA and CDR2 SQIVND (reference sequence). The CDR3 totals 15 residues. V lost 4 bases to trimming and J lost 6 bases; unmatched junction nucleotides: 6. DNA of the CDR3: TGTGCCAGTAGTAAGCTAGCGGGAGCCCCCAATGAGCAGTTCTTC. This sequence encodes CASSKLAGAPNEQFF.

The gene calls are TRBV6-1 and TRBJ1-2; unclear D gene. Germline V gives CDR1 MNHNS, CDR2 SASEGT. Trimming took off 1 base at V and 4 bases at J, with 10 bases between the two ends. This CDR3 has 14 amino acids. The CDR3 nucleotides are TGTGCCAGCAGTGAAGGCCCGGGAGCCTATGGCTACACCTTC. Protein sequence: CASSEGPGAYGYTF.

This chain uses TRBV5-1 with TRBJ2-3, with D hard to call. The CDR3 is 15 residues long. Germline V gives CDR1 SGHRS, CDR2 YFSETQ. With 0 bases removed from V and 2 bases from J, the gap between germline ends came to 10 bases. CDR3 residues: CASSLESPNTDTQYF. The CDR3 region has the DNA TGCGCCAGCAGCTTGGAATCCCCCAACACAGATACGCAGTATTTT. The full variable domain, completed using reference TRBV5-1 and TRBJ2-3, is KAGVTQTPRYLIKTRGQQVTLSCSPISGHRSVSWYQQTPGQGLQFLFEYFSETQRNKGNFPGRFSGRQFSNSRSEMNVSTLELGDSALYLCASSLESPNTDTQYFGPGTRLTVL.

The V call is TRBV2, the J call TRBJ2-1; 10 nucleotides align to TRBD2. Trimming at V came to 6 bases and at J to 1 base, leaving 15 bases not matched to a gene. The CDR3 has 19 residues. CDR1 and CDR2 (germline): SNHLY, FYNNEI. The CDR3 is CASSPGPAGGPRSYNEQFF. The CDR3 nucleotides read TGTGCCAGCAGCCCAGGGCCAGCGGGAGGGCCTAGGTCCTACAATGAGCAGTTCTTC.

The CDR3 DNA is TGTGCCAGCAGTGATCTAGCGGGCCCCACAGATACGCAGTATTTT. Translation gives CASSDLAGPTDTQYF. This chain connects TRBV6-4 to TRBJ2-3; 8 bases align to TRBD2. V shed 3 bases, J shed 2 bases, and the junction held 4 bases outside the gene matches. Germline assignment: CDR1 MRHNA and CDR2 SNTAGT. The CDR3 contains 15 residues.

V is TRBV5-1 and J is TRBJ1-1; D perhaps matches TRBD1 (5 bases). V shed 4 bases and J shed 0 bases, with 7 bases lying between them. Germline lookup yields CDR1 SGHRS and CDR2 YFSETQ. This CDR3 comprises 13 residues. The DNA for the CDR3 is TGCGCCAGCAGCCTAGGGGTGAACACTGAAGCTTTCTTT. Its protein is CASSLGVNTEAFF.

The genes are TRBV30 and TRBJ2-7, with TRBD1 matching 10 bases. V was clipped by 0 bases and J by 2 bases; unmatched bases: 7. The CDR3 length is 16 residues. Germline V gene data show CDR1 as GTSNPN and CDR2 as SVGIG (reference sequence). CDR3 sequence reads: CAWSVRMGTGAYEQYF. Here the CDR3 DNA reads TGTGCCTGGAGTGTACGTATGGGGACAGGGGCCTACGAGCAGTACTTC.

Here the CDR3 reads CASSATYQTTNEKLFF. DNA for the CDR3: TGCGCCAGCAGCGCCACCTACCAAACAACTAATGAAAAACTGTTTTTT. V is TRBV5-1 and J is TRBJ1-4; D gene ambiguous. The V end was cut by 4 bases, the J end by 0 bases, with 13 bases between. The CDR3 consists of 16 residues. Germline V gene lookup returns CDR1 SGHRS and CDR2 YFSETQ.

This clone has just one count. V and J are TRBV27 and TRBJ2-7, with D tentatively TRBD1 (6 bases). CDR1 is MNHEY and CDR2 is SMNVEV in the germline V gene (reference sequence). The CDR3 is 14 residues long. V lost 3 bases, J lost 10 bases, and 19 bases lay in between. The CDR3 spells CASSLGDIPAFQYF. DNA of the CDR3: TGTGCCAGCAGTTTGGGGGACATTCCGGCGTTCCAGTACTTC.

The CDR3 spells CSVEQWTGTNGYTF. CDR3 in DNA: TGCAGCGTTGAACAGTGGACAGGGACGAACGGCTACACCTTC. The rearrangement joins TRBV29-1 to TRBJ1-2, with 8 nucleotides matching TRBD1. V dropped 2 bases and J dropped 8; count of bases not matched to a gene: 10. The V gene's germline CDR1 is SQVTM and CDR2 ANQGSEA. The CDR3 runs to 14 residues.

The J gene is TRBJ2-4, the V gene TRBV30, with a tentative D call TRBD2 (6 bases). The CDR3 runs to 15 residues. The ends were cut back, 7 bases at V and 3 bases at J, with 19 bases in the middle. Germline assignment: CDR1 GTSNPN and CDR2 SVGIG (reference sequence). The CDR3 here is CASTILGEVKNIQYF. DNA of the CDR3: TGTGCCTCAACTATCCTGGGGGAGGTCAAAAACATTCAGTACTTC.

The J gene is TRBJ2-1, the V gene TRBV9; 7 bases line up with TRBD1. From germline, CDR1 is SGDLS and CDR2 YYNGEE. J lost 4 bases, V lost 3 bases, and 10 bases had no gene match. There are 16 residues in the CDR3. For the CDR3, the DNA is TGTGCCAGCAGCGGATCACCGGGACAGATTTACAATGAGCAGTTCTTC. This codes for CASSGSPGQIYNEQFF.

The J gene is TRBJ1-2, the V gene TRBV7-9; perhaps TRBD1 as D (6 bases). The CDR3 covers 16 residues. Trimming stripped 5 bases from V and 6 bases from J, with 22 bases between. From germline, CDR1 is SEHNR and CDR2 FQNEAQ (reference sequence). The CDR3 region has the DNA TGTGCCAGCAGCCCACTACAGGGCGGTCGAGGCGATGGCTACACCTTC. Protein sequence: CASSPLQGGRGDGYTF.

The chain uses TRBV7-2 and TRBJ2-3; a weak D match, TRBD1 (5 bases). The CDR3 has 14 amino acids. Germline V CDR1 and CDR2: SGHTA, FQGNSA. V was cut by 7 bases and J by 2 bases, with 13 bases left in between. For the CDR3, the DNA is TGTGCCAGCACTAACCTAGGGGTCACAGATACGCAGTATTTT. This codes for CASTNLGVTDTQYF.

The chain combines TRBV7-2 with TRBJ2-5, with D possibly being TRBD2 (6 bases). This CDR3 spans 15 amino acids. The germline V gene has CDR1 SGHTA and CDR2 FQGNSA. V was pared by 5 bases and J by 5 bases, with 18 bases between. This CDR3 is CASSLTKRERETQYF. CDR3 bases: TGTGCCAGCAGCCTAACAAAACGGGAGAGGGAGACCCAGTACTTC.

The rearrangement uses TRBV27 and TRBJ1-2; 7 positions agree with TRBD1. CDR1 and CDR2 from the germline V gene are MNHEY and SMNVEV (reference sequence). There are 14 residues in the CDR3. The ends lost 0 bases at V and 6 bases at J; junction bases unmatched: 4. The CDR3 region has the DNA TGTGCCAGCAGTTTATCTACCGGGACAGATGGCTACACCTTC. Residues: CASSLSTGTDGYTF.

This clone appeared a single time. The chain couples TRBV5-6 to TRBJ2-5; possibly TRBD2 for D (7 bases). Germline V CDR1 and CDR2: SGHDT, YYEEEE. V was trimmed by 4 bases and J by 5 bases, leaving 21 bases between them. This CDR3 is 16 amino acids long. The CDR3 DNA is TGTGCCAGCAGCCTGAGGGGGGGGGCCGAGGCTGAGACCCAGTACTTC. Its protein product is CASSLRGGAEAETQYF.